This T cell receptor beta chain derives from a study of cytomegalovirus exposure and HLA in healthy donors. Study observations and caveats: For most TCR beta V segments, an earlier analysis put the productive rate at about 87% or about 30% of the time. As a later analysis revealed, the rate of TCR association differed by HLA locus, with DRB1 most and HLA-C fewest. A few chains tied to CMV proved CMV antigen-specific in vitro. There were 150 or so TCR beta chains listed as cytomegalovirus-associated.

Trimming took 0 bases from V and 5 from J; bases not matched to a gene: 6. Looked up from germline, CDR1 is SGHRS and CDR2 is YFSETQ. This CDR3 is 16 amino acids long. A remark on this clone: The antigen remains undetermined. Other DNA variants within this sample encode the same CDR3.

PCR amplification relied on 60 Vbeta primers (plus 13 Jbeta primers). Repertoires were generated with immunoSEQ multiplex PCR, while TCRdb's copy carries only in-frame clones and drops some. This table holds roughly 60,000 clones, 75% to 85% found once. The sample taken for sequencing was PBMCs. The clonotype originates from a man younger than 45 in good health and CMV-seronegative. This chain joins TRBV5-1 and TRBJ2-2, with 8 bases that match TRBD1. The CDR3 nucleotides read TGCGCCAGCAGCTTGGCAGGGGGCGGCCAGACCGGGGAGCTGTTTTTT. Its translation: CASSLAGGGQTGELFF.